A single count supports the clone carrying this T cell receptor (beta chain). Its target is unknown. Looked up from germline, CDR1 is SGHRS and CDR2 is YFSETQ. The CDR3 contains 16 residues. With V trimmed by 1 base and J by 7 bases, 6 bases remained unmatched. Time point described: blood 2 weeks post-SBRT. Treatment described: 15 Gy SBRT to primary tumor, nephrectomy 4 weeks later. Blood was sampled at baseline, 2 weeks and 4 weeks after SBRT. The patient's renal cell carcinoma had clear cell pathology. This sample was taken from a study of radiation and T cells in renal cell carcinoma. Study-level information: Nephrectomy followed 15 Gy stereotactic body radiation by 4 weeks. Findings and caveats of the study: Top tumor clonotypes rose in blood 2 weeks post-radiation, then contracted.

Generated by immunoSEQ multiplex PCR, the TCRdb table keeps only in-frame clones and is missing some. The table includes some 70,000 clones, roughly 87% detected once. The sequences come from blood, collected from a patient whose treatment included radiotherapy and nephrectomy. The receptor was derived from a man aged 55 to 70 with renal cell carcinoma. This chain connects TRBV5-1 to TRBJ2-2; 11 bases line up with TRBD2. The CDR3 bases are TGCGCCAGCAGCTTGACTAGCGGGAGATTGAGCGGGGAGCTGTTTTTT. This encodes CASSLTSGRLSGELFF.